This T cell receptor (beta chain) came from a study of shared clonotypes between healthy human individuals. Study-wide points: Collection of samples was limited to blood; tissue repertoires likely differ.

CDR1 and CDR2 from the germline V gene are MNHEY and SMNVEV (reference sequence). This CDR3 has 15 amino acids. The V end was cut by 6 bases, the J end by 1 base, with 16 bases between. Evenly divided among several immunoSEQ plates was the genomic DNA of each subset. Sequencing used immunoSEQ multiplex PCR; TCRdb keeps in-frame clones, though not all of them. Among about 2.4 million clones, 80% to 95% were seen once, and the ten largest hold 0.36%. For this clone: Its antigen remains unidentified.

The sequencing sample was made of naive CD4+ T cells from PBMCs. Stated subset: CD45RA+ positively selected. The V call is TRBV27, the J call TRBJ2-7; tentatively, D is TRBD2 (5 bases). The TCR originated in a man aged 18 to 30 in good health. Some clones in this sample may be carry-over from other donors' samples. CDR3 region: CASSRTGIQSYEQYF. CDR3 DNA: TGTGCCAGCAGCCGGACCGGGATCCAGTCCTACGAGCAGTACTTC.